A single TCR beta chain is shown here with its context. The CDR3 runs 16 residues. Germline lookup yields CDR1 MGHRA and CDR2 YSYEKL. Between the trimmed V and J ends, which lost 0 bases and 5 bases, there was a span of 14 bases. This record comes from a study of shared clonotypes between healthy human individuals. Measured with immunoSEQ multiplex PCR; TCRdb has only the in-frame clones, and not every one. The table lists some 500,000 clones, roughly three quarters of them singletons. The sample was PBMCs. The chain uses TRBV4-1 and TRBJ2-1, with D hard to call. The origin of this receptor is a woman aged 40-49 years in good health. Some clones in this sample may be carry-over from other donors' samples. CDR3 bases: TGCGCCAGCAGCCAAGATATTTGGCAGGTGAACAATGAGCAGTTCTTC. Translated: CASSQDIWQVNNEQFF.